What follows is one TCR beta chain and its context. The antigen is unknown. The germline V and J ends were trimmed by 4 bases and 0 bases, with 10 bases remaining between them. CDR3 length equals 15 residues. This sample stems from a study of OX40 agonist ivuxolimab in advanced cancers. Study outcomes and limitations: Blood T cells, both CD4+ and CD8+, expanded clonally by week 6 at 0.1 to 3.0 mg/kg.

Assay: immunoSEQ multiplex PCR; the TCRdb copy retains only in-frame clones and omits some. The top ten clones hold over 1.5% of a sample with about 48,000 clones, around nine tenths of them seen once. The sequence was collected from an adult with an advanced solid tumor such as melanoma, head and neck, liver or kidney cancer. The source material was CD4+ or CD8+ T cells sorted from blood, sampled in a trial of the OX40 agonist ivuxolimab. The chain has TRBV6-7 and TRBJ1-3, with D perhaps TRBD1 (6 bases). TRBV6-7 is noted as an ORF with a role that remains uncertain. CDR3 protein: CASSLQGRSGNTIYF. CDR3 DNA: TGTGCCAGCAGTTTGCAGGGGCGCTCTGGAAACACCATATATTTT.